Each of the 5 T cell receptor beta chains below was sequenced from the same sample in a study of OX40 agonist ivuxolimab in advanced cancers. Clones were read by immunoSEQ multiplex PCR, and TCRdb kept only the in-frame ones, dropping some. Seen here are tens of thousands of clones, roughly 92% observed once, and the top ten hold 20% to 25%. The sample consisted of CD4+ or CD8+ T cells sorted from blood, taken in a trial of the OX40 agonist ivuxolimab. These receptors originate from an adult with an advanced solid tumor such as melanoma, head and neck, liver or kidney cancer.

The V call is TRBV19, the J call TRBJ2-1; 9 bases map to TRBD2. Trimming at V came to 6 bases and at J to 6 bases, leaving 6 bases not matched to a gene. From germline, CDR1 is LNHDA and CDR2 SQIVND (reference sequence). The CDR3 is 14 amino acids. CDR3 region: CASRGGGGINEQFF. The CDR3 nucleotides read TGTGCCAGTAGAGGCGGGGGGGGAATCAATGAGCAGTTCTTC. The entire variable domain, with the rest obtained from reference TRBV19 and TRBJ2-1, is as follows: DGGITQSPKYLFRKEGQNVTLSCEQNLNHDAMYWYRQDPGQGLRLIYYSQIVNDFQKGDIAEGYSVSREKKESFPLTVTSAQKNPTAFYLCASRGGGGINEQFFGPGTRLTVL.

This sequence joins TRBV9 and TRBJ2-3; unclear D gene. In germline, CDR1 is SGDLS, CDR2 YYNGEE. The CDR3 runs 11 residues. The germline V and J ends were trimmed by 0 bases and 6 bases, with 2 bases remaining between them. CDR3 coding DNA: TGTGCCAGCAGCGTAGGTGATACGCAGTATTTT. Translated: CASSVGDTQYF.

The rearrangement links TRBV11-3 to TRBJ2-7; D is unresolved. CDR3 size: 12 residues. The V and J ends lost 5 bases and 3 bases respectively, with 8 bases between them. Germline loops: CDR1 SGHNT, CDR2 YENEEA. The CDR3 bases are TGTGCCAGCAGCCTTAAAATCTACGAGCAGTACTTC. It specifies CASSLKIYEQYF.

This clone came up once. The rearrangement joins TRBV4-1 to TRBJ2-7, with 10 bases identical to TRBD1. The germline CDR1 and CDR2 sequences are MGHRA and YSYEKL. V was pared by 0 bases and J by 4 bases, with 6 bases of the junction left unmatched. There are 16 residues in the CDR3. In DNA, the CDR3 is TGCGCCAGCAGCCAAGAAGGACAGGGGGGGAGTTACGAGCAGTACTTC. Its translation: CASSQEGQGGSYEQYF.

This chain uses TRBV28 with TRBJ2-3; D gene ambiguous. Trimming cost V 5 bases and J 2 bases, with 2 bases left between them. In germline, CDR1 is MDHEN, CDR2 SYDVKM. The CDR3 sequence is 11 residues long. The CDR3 sequence: CASSATDTQYF. The CDR3 DNA reads as TGTGCCAGCAGTGCCACAGATACGCAGTATTTT. Supplemented by reference TRBV28 and TRBJ2-3, the full variable domain reads DVKVTQSSRYLVKRTGEKVFLECVQDMDHENMFWYRQDPGLGLRLIYFSYDVKMKEKGDIPEGYSVSREKKERFSLILESASTNQTSMYLCASSATDTQYFGPGTRLTVL.